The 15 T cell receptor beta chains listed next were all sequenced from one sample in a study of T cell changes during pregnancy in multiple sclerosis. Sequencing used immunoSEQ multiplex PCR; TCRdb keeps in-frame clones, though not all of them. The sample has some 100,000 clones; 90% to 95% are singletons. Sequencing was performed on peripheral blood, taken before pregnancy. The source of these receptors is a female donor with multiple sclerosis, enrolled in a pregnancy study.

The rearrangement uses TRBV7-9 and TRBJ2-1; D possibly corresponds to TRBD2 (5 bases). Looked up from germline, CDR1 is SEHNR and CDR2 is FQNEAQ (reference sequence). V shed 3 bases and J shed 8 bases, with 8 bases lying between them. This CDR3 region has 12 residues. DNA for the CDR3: TGTGCCAGCAGCTTGACTATCCATGAGCAGTTCTTC. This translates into CASSLTIHEQFF.

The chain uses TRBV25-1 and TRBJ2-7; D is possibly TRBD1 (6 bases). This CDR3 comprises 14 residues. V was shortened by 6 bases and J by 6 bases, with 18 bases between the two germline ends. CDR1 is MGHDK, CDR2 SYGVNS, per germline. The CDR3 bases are TGTGCCAGCAGGGGACCGGGACATTGGGGCGAGCAGTACTTC. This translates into CASRGPGHWGEQYF.

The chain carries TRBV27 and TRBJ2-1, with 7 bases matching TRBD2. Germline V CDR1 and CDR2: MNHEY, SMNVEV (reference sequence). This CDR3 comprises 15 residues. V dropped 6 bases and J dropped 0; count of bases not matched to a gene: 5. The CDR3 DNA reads TGTGCCAGCAGCCCTAGCGGTAGCTCCTACAATGAGCAGTTCTTC. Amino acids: CASSPSGSSYNEQFF.

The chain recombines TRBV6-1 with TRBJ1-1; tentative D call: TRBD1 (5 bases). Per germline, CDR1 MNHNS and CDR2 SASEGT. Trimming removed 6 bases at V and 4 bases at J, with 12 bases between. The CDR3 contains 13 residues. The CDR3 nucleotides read TGTGCCAGCAGATTTCTTCAGGGCACTGAAGCTTTCTTT. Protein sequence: CASRFLQGTEAFF.

The CDR3 sequence is CASSEDGQRNQPQHF. CDR3 coding DNA: TGTGCCAGCAGTGAAGATGGGCAGAGAAATCAGCCCCAGCATTTT. The genes are TRBV2 and TRBJ1-5, with D unresolved. The CDR3 extends over 15 amino acids. Per germline, CDR1 SNHLY and CDR2 FYNNEI. V was pared by 1 base and J by 4 bases, with 11 bases between.

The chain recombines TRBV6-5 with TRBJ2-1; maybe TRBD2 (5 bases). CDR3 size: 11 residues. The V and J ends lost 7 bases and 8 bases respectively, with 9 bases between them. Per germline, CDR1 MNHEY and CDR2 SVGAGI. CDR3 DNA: TGTGCCAGCATCGGGGTGGATGAGCAGTTCTTC. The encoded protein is CASIGVDEQFF.

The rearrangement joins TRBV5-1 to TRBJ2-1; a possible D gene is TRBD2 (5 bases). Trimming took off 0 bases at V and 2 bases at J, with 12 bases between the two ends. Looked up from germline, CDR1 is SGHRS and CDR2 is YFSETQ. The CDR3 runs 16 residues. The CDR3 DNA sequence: TGCGCCAGCAGCTTGGAGTCGGAGGCCGCCTACAATGAGCAGTTCTTC. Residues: CASSLESEAAYNEQFF.

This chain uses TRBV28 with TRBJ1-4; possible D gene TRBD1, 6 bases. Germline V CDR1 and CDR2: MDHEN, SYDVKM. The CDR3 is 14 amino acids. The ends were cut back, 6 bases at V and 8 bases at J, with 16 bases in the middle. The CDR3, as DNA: TGTGCCAGCAGACCCGTCGGACAGAGGGAAAAACTGTTTTTT. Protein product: CASRPVGQREKLFF.

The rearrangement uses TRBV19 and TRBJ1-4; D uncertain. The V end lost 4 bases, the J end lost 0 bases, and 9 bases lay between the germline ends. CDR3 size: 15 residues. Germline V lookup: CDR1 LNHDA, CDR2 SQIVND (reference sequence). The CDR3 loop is CASSTFRATNEKLFF. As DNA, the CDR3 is TGTGCCAGTAGTACCTTCCGGGCAACTAATGAAAAACTGTTTTTT.

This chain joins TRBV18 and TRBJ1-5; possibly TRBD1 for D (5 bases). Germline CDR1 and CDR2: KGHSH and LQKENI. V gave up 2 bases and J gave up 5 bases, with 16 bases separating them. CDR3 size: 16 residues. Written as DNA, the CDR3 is TGTGCCAGCTCACCATTGGGGCCAGGGCCGGATCAGCCCCAGCATTTT. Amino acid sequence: CASSPLGPGPDQPQHF.

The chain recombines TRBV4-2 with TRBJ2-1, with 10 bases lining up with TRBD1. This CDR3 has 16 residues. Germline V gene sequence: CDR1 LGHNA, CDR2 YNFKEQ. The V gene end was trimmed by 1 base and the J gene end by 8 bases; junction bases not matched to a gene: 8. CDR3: CASSQGPAGTGDEQFF. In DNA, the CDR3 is TGTGCCAGCAGCCAAGGACCGGCGGGGACAGGGGATGAGCAGTTCTTC.

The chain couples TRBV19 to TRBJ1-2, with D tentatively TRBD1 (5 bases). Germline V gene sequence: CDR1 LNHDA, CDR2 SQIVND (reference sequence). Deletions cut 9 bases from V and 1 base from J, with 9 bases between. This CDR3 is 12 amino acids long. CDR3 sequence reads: CARLQGNYGYTF. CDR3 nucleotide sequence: TGTGCCAGACTTCAGGGTAACTATGGCTACACCTTC.

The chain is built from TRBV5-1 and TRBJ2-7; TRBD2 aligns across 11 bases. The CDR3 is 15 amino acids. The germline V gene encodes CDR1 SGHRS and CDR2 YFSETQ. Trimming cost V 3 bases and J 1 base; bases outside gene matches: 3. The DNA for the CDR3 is TGCGCCAGCAGCTCTGGGACTAGCGGATCCTACGAGCAGTACTTC. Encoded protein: CASSSGTSGSYEQYF.

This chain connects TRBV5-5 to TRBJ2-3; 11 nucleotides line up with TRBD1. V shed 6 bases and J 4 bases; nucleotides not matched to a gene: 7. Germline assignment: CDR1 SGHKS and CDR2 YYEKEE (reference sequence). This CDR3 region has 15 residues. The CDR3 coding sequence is TGTGCCAGCATTAAGCCGGGACAGGGGGCAGATACGCAGTATTTT. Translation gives CASIKPGQGADTQYF.

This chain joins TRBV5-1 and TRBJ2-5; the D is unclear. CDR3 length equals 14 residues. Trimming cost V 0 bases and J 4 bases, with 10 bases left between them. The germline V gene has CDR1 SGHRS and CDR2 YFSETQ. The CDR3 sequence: CASSLDVWPETQYF. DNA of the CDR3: TGCGCCAGCAGCTTGGATGTGTGGCCAGAGACCCAGTACTTC.